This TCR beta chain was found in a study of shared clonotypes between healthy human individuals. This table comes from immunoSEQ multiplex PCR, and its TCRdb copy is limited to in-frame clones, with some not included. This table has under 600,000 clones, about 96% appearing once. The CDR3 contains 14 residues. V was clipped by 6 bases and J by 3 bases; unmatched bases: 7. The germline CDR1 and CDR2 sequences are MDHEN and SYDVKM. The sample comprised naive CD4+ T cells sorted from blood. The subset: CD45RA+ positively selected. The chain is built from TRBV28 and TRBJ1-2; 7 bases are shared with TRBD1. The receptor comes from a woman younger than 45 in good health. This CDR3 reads CASRQTGTYYGYTF. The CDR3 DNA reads TGTGCCAGCAGGCAGACAGGGACGTACTATGGCTACACCTTC.